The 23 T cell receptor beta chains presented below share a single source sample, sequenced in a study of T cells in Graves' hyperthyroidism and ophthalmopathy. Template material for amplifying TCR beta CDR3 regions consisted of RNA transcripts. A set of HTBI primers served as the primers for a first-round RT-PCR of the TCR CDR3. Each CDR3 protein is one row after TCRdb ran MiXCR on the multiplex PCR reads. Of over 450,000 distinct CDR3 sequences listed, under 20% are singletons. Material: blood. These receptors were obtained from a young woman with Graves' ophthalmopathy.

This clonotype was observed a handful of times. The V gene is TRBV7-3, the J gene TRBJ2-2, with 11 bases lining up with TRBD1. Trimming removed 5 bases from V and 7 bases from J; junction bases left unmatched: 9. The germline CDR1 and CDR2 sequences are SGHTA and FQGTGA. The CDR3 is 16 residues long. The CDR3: CASSLNGQGAVGELFF. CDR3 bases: TGTGCCAGCAGCCTAAATGGACAGGGGGCAGTCGGGGAGCTGTTTTTT.

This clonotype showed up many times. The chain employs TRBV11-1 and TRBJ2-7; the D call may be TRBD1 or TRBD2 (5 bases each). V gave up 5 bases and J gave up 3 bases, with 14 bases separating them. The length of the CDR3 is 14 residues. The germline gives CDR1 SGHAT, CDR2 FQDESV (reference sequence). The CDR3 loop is CASSSWDLNYEQYF. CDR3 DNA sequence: TGTGCCAGCAGCAGCTGGGACCTCAACTACGAGCAGTACTTC.

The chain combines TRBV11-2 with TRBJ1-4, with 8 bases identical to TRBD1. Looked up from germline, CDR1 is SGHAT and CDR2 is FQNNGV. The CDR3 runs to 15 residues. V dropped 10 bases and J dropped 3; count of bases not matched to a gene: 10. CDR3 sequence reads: CAISESGGPNEKLFF. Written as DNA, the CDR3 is TGTGCCATCAGTGAGTCAGGGGGCCCTAATGAAAAACTGTTTTTT.

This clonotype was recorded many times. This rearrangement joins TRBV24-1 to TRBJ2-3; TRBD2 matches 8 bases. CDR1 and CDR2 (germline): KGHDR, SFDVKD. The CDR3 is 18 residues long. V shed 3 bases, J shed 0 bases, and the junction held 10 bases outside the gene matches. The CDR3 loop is CATSDGTGASGSTDTQYF. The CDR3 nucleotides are TGTGCCACCAGTGATGGGACGGGGGCTAGCGGGAGCACAGATACGCAGTATTTT.

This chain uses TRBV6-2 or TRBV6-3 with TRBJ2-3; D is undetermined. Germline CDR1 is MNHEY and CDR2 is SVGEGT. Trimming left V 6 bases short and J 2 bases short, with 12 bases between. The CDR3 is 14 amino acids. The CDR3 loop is CASSRLRITDTQYF. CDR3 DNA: TGTGCCAGCAGCCGCCTGCGTATCACAGATACGCAGTATTTT.

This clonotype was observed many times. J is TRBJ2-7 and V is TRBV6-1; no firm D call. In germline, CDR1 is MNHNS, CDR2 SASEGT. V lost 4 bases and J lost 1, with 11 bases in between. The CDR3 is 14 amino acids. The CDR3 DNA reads TGTGCCAGCAGTGGGGCCCGGCTGTCCTACGAGCAGTACTTC. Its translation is CASSGARLSYEQYF.

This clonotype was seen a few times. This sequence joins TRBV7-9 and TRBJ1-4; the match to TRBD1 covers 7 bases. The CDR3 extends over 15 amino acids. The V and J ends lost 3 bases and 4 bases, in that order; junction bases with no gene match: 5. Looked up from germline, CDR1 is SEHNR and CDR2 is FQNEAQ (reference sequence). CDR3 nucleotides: TGTGCCAGCAGCTTGACAGGGATTCGTAATGAAAAACTGTTTTTT. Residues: CASSLTGIRNEKLFF.

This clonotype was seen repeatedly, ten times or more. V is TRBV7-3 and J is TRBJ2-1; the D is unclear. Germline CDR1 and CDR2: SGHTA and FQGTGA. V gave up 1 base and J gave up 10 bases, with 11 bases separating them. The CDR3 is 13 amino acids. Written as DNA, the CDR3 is TGTGCCAGCAGCTTAAACCCCTCGTCGGAGCAGTTCTTC. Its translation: CASSLNPSSEQFF.

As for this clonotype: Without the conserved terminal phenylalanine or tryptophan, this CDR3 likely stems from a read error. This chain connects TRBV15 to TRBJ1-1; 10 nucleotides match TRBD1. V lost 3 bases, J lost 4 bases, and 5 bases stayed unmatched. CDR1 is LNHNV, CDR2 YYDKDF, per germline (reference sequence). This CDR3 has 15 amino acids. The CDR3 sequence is CATSSPRDRGTEAFL. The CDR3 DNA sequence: TGTGCCACCAGCAGTCCCCGGGACAGGGGCACTGAAGCTTTCCTT.

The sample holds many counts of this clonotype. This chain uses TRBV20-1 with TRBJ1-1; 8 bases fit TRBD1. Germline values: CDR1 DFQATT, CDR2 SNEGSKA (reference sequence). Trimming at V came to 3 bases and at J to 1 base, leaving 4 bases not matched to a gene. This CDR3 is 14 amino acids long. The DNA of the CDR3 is TGCAGTGCTAGCAAGACAGGGGAGAACACTGAAGCTTTCTTT. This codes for CSASKTGENTEAFF.

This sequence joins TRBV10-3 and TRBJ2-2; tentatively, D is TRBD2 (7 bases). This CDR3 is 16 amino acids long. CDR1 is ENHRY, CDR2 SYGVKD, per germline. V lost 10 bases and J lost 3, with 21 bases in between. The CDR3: CATSGGRGSYTGELFF. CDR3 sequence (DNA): TGTGCCACCAGCGGAGGGAGGGGGTCCTACACCGGGGAGCTGTTTTTT.

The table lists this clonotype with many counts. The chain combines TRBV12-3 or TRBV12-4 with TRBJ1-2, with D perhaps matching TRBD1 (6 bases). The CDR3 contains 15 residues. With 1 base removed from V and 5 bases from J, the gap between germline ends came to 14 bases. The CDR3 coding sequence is TGTGCCAGCAGTTTAGAAGGGGGAGGGGGTTATGGCTACACCTTC. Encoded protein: CASSLEGGGGYGYTF.

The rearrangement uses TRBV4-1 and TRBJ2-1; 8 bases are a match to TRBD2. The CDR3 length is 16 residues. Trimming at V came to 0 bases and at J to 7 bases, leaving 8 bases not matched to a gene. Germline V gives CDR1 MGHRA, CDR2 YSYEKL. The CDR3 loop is CASSQEMGGRRNEQFF. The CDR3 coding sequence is TGCGCCAGCAGCCAAGAAATGGGCGGGAGGAGAAATGAGCAGTTCTTC.

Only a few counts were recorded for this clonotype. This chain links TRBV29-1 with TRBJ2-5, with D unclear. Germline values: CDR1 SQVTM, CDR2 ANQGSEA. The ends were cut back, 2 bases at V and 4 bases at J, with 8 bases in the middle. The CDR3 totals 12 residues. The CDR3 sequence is CSVEQSGETQYF. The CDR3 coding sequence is TGCAGCGTTGAACAGTCGGGAGAGACCCAGTACTTC.

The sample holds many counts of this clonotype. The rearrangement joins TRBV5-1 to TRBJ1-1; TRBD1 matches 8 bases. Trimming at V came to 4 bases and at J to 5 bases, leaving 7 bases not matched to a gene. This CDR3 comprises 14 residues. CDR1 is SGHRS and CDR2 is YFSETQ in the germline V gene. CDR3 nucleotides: TGCGCCAGCAGCCCACGGACAGGGAAGACTGAAGCTTTCTTT. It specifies CASSPRTGKTEAFF.

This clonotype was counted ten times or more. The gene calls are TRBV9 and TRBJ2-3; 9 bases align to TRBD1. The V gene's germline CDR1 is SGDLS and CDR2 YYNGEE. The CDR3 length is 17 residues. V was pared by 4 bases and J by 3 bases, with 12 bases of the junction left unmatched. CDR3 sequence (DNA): TGTGCCAGCAGCCTAGGGGGGGGGACAGGGAGGACAGATACGCAGTATTTT. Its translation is CASSLGGGTGRTDTQYF.

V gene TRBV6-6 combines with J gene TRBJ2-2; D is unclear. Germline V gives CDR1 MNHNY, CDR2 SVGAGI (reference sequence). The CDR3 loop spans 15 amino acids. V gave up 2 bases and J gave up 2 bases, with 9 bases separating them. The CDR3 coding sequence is TGTGCCAGCAGTTACAGGCAGCTCAACACCGGGGAGCTGTTTTTT. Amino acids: CASSYRQLNTGELFF.

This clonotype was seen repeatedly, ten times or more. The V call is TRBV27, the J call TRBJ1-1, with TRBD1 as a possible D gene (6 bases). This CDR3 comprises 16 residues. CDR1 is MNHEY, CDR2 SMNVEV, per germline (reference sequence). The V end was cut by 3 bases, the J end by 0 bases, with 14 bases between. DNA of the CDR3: TGTGCCAGCAGTTTTCGGGGGGCATCCATGAACACTGAAGCTTTCTTT. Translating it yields CASSFRGASMNTEAFF.

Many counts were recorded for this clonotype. CDR3 sequence: CASSSLTGKGGYTF. As DNA, the CDR3 is TGTGCCAGCAGCTCCCTTACAGGGAAGGGGGGCTACACCTTC. The V call is TRBV7-9, the J call TRBJ1-2; TRBD1 is a possible D gene (6 bases). CDR1 is SEHNR, CDR2 FQNEAQ, per germline (reference sequence). CDR3 length equals 14 residues. V shed 4 bases and J shed 8 bases, with 17 bases lying between them. Variable domain in full (rest from reference TRBV7-9 and TRBJ1-2): DTGVSQNPRHKITKRGQNVTFRCDPISEHNRLYWYRQTLGQGPEFLTYFQNEAQLEKSRLLSDRFSAERPKGSFSTLEIQRTEQGDSAMYLCASSSLTGKGGYTFGSGTRLTVV.

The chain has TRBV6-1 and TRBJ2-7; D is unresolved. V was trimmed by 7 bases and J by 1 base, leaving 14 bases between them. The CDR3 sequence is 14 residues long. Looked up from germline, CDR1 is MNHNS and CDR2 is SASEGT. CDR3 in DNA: TGTGCCAGCACCGACCTGCCGGCTTCCTACGAGCAGTACTTC. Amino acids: CASTDLPASYEQYF.

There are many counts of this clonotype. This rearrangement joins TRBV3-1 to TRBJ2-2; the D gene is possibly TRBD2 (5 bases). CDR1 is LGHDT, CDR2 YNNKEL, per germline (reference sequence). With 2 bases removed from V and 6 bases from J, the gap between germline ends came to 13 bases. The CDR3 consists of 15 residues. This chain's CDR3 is CASSQNPQAAGELFF. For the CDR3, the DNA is TGTGCCAGCAGCCAAAACCCGCAAGCGGCCGGGGAGCTGTTTTTT.

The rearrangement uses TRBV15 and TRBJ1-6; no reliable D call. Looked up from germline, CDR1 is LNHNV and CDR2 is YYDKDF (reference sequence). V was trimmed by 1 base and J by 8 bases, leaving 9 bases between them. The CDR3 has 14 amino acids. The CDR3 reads CATSRGDWDSPLHF. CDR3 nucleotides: TGTGCCACCAGCAGAGGTGATTGGGATTCACCCCTCCACTTT. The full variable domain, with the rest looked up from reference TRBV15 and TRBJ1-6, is DAMVIQNPRYQVTQFGKPVTLSCSQTLNHNVMYWYQQKSSQAPKLLFHYYDKDFNNEADTPDNFQSRRPNTSFCFLDIRSPGLGDTAMYLCATSRGDWDSPLHFGNGTRLTVT.

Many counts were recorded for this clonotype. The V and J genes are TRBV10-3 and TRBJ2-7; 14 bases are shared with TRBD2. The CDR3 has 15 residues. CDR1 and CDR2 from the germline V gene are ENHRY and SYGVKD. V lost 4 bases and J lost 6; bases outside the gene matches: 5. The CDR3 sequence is CAISGVGLAGAEQYF. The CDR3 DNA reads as TGTGCCATCAGTGGGGTGGGACTAGCGGGAGCCGAGCAGTACTTC.